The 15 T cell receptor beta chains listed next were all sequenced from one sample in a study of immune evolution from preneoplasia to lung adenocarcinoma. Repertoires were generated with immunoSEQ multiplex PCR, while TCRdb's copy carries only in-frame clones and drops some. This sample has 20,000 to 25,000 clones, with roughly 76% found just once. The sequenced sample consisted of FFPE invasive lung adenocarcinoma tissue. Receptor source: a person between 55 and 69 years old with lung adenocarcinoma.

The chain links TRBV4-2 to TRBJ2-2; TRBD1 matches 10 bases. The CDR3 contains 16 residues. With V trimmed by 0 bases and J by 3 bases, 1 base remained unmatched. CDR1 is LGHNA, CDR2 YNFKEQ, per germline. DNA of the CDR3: TGTGCCAGCAGCCAAGAGACAGGGGGCGACACCGGGGAGCTGTTTTTT. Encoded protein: CASSQETGGDTGELFF.

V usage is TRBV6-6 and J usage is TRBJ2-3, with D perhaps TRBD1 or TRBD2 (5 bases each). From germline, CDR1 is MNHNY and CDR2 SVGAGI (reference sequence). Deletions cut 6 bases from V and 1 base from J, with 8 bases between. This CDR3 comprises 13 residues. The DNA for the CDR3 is TGTGCCAGCAGCCTGGGGGGCACAGATACGCAGTATTTT. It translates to CASSLGGTDTQYF.

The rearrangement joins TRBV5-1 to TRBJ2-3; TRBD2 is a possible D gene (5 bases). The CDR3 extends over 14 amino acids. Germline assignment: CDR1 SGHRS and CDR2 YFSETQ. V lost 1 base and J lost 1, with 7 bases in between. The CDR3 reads CASSLMRGTDTQYF. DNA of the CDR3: TGCGCCAGCAGCTTGATGCGGGGCACAGATACGCAGTATTTT.

The CDR3 DNA reads TGCGCCAGCACCCCTTCGGGGGGGGAGACCCAGTACTTC. This encodes CASTPSGGETQYF. V gene TRBV5-1 combines with J gene TRBJ2-5, with 8 bases matching TRBD2. The CDR3 runs to 13 residues. CDR1 is SGHRS and CDR2 is YFSETQ in the germline V gene. The J segment lost 5 bases and the V segment lost 6 bases, leaving 6 bases of the junction unmatched.

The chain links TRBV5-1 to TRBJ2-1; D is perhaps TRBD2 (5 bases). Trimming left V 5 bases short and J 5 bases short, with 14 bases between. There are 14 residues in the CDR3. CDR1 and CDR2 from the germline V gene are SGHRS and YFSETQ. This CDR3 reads CASRTGNLNNEQFF. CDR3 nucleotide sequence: TGCGCCAGCAGAACCGGGAACCTGAACAATGAGCAGTTCTTC.

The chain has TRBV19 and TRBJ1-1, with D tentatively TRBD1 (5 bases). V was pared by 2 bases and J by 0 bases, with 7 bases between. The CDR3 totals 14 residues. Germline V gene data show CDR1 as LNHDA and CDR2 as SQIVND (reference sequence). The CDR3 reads CASSINRMNTEAFF. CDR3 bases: TGTGCCAGTAGTATAAACAGGATGAACACTGAAGCTTTCTTT.

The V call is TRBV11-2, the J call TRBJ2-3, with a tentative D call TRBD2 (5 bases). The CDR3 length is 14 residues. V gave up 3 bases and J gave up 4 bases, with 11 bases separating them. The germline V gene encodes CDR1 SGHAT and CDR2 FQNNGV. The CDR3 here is CASSFSSLPDTQYF. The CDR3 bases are TGTGCCAGCAGCTTCTCTAGCCTCCCAGATACGCAGTATTTT.

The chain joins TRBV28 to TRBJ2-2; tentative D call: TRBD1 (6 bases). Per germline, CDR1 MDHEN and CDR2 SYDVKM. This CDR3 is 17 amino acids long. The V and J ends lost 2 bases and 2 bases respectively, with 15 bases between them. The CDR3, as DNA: TGTGCCAGCAGTTTAAGGACAGCCTTTATCAACACCGGGGAGCTGTTTTTT. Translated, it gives CASSLRTAFINTGELFF. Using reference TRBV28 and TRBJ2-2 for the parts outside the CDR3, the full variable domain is DVKVTQSSRYLVKRTGEKVFLECVQDMDHENMFWYRQDPGLGLRLIYFSYDVKMKEKGDIPEGYSVSREKKERFSLILESASTNQTSMYLCASSLRTAFINTGELFFGEGSRLTVL.

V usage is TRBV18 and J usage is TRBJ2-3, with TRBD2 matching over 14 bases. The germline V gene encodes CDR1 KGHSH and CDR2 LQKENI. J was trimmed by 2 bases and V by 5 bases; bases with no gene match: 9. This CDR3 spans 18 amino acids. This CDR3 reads CASSSGTSGSRITDTQYF. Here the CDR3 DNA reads TGTGCCAGCTCATCCGGGACTAGCGGGAGCCGGATCACAGATACGCAGTATTTT.

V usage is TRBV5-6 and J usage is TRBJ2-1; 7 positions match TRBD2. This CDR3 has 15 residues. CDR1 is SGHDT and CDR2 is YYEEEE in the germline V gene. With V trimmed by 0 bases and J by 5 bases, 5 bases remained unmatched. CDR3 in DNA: TGTGCCAGCAGCTTGGGGGGGAGGGCCGACAATGAGCAGTTCTTC. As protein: CASSLGGRADNEQFF.

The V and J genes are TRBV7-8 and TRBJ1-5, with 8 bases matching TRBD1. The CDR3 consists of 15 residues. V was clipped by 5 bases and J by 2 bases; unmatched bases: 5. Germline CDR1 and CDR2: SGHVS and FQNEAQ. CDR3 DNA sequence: TGTGCCAGCAGCCCACAGGGGGACGGCAATCAGCCCCAGCATTTT. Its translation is CASSPQGDGNQPQHF.

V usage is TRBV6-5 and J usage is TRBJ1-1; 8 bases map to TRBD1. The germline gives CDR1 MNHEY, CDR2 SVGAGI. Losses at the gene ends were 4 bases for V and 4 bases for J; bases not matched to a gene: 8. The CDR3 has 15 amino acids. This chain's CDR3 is CASSSEPTGGTEAFF. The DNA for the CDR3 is TGTGCCAGCAGTTCAGAACCTACAGGGGGCACTGAAGCTTTCTTT.

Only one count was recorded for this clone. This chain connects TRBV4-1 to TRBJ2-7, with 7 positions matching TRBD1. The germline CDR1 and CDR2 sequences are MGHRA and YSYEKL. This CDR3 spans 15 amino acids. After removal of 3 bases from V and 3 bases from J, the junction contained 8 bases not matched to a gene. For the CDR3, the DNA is TGCGCCAGCAGCCAGACACCGGGACAGATCTACGAGCAGTACTTC. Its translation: CASSQTPGQIYEQYF.

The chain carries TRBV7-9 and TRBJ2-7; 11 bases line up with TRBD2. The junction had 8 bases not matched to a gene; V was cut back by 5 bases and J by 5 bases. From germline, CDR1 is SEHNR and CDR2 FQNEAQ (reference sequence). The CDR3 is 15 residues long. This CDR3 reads CASSGETSGIHEQYF. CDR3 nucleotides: TGTGCCAGCAGCGGCGAGACTAGCGGGATTCACGAGCAGTACTTC.

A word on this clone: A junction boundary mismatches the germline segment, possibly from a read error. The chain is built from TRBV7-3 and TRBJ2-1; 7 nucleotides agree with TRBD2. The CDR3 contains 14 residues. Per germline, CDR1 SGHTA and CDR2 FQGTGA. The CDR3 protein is CANSSSSGHNEQFF. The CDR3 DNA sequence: TGTGCCAACAGCTCGTCTAGCGGACACAATGAGCAGTTCTTC.